The entry below describes one T cell receptor (beta chain). Antigen specificity is unknown. This record comes from a study of cytomegalovirus exposure and HLA in healthy donors. CDR1 is LGHNA, CDR2 YNFKEQ, per germline. Deletions cut 1 base from V and 6 bases from J, with 11 bases between. This CDR3 is built from 14 residues. The data were produced by immunoSEQ multiplex PCR, yet TCRdb's version contains in-frame clones alone and is incomplete. The table records some 70,000 clones, roughly 96% of them present only once. It was the roughly 130-subject validation cohort, separate from the roughly 700-subject first cohort, to which the donors belonged. Overall study findings and caveats: Rare TCR sequences predominated, though certain public TCRs were found in many donors.

The specimen sequenced was PBMCs. The chain combines TRBV4-2 with TRBJ2-3; a possible D gene is TRBD2 (6 bases). The sequence was obtained from a man aged 18 to 30 in good health and CMV-seronegative. The CDR3 sequence is CASSQGGTGDTQYF. The CDR3 DNA follows: TGTGCCAGCAGCCAAGGGGGGACTGGTGATACGCAGTATTTT.